Reported below is one TCR beta chain. Its target is unknown. This record comes from a study of cytomegalovirus exposure and HLA in healthy donors. Overall study results and limits: Cytomegalovirus status was reportedly diagnosed by the classifier with high sensitivity and specificity. Clonal expansion was found to be greater in HLA-associated TCR beta chains than in equally common others in a later analysis.

In the PCR, 60 Vbeta and 13 Jbeta primers were used. TCRdb keeps only in-frame clones here, not all; method: immunoSEQ multiplex PCR. The table lists roughly 120,000 clones. The CDR3 is made up of 17 amino acids. The ends lost 5 bases at V and 1 base at J; junction bases unmatched: 10. Germline CDR1 and CDR2: MNHEY and SMNVEV (reference sequence). The sequence came from a man aged 25-45 years in good health and CMV-seronegative. Sequencing was performed on PBMCs. This chain uses TRBV27 with TRBJ2-2, with 7 bases matching TRBD1. This CDR3 reads CASSLRPRGQNTGELFF. Written as DNA, the CDR3 is TGTGCCAGCAGTCTACGACCGAGGGGGCAGAACACCGGGGAGCTGTTTTTT.